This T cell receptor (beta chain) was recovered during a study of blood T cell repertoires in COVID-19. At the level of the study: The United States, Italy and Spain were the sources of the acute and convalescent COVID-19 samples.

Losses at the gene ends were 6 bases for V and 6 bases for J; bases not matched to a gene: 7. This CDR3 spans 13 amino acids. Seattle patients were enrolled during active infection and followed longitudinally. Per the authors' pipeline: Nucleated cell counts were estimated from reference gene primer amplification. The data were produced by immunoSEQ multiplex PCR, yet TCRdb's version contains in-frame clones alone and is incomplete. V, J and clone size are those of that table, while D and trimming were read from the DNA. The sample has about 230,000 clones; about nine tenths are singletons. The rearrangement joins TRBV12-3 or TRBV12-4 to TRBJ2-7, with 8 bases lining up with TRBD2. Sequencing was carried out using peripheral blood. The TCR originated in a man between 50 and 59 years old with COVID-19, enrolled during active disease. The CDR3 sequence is CASRRGGTTEQYF. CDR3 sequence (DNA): TGTGCCAGCAGACGGGGGGGAACGACCGAGCAGTACTTC.